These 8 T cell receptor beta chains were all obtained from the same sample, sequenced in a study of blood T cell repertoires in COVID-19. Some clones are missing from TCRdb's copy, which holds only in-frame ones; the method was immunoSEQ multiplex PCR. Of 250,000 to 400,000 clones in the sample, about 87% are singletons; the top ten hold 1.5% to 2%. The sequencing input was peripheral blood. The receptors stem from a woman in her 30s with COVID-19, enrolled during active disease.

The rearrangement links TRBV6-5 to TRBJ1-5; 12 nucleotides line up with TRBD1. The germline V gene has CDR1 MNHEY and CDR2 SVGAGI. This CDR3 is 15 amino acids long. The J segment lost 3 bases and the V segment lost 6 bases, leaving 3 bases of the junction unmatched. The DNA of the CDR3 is TGTGCCAGCAGCGGGGACAGGGGGCCCAATCAGCCCCAGCATTTT. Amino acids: CASSGDRGPNQPQHF.

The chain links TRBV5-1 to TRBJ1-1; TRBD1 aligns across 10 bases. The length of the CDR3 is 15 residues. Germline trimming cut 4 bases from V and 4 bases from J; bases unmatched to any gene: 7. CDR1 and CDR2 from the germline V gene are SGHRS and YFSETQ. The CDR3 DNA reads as TGCGCCAGCAGCCCAGGACAGGGGGAAGGCACTGAAGCTTTCTTT. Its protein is CASSPGQGEGTEAFF.

The CDR3 is CASSEQGGSVPQHF. The CDR3 DNA follows: TGTGCCAGCAGTGAACAGGGAGGATCGGTACCCCAGCATTTT. The V gene is TRBV2, the J gene TRBJ1-5, with a tentative D call TRBD1 (5 bases). Germline assignment: CDR1 SNHLY and CDR2 FYNNEI. The V gene lost 2 bases and the J gene lost 10 bases, with 15 bases spanning the gap. The CDR3 has 14 amino acids.

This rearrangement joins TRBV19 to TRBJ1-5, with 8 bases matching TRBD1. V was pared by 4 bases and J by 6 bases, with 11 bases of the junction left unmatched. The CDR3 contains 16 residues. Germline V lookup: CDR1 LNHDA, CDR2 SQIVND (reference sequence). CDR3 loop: CASSNTGTGGRQPQHF. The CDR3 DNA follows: TGTGCCAGTAGTAATACCGGGACAGGTGGGCGTCAGCCCCAGCATTTT.

The CDR3 DNA reads as TGTGCCAGCAGCGAGGGGATAGGAGGGTACAATGAGCAGTTCTTC. Translating gives CASSEGIGGYNEQFF. The rearrangement links TRBV9 to TRBJ2-1, with D possibly being TRBD2 (6 bases). CDR1 is SGDLS and CDR2 is YYNGEE in the germline V gene. The CDR3 consists of 15 residues. V gave up 3 bases and J gave up 4 bases, with 14 bases separating them.

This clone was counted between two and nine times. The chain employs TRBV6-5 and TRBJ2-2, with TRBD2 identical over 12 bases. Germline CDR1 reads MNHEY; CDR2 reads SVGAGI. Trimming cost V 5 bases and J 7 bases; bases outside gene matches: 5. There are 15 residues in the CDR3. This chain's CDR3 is CASSPSGGADGELFF. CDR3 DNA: TGTGCCAGCAGTCCTAGCGGGGGGGCAGACGGGGAGCTGTTTTTT.

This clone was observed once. The CDR3 loop is CASSLLFSGGKDTQYF. The CDR3 region has the DNA TGTGCCAGCAGTTTATTGTTTAGCGGGGGAAAAGATACGCAGTATTTT. The chain couples TRBV28 to TRBJ2-3, with 9 bases identical to TRBD2. V dropped 1 base and J dropped 5; count of bases not matched to a gene: 7. The CDR3 has 16 amino acids. Germline V gives CDR1 MDHEN, CDR2 SYDVKM.

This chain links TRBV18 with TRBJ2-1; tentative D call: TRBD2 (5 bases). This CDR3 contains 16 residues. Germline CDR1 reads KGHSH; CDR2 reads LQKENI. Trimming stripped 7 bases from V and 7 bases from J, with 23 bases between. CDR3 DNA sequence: TGTGCCAGCTGCGACCCTGGGAGCCTAATTACTAATGAGCAGTTCTTC. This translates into CASCDPGSLITNEQFF.